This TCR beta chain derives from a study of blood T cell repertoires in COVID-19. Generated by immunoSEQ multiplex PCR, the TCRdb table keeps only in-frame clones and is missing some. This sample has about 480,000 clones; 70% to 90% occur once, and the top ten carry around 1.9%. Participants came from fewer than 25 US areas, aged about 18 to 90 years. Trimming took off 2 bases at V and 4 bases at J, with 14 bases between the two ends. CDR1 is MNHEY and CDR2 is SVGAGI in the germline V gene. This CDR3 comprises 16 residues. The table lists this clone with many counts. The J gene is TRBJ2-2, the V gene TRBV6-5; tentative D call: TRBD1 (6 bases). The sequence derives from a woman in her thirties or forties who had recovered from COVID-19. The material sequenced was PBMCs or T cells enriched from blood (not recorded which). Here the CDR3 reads CASSYSRGKGTGELFF. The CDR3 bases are TGTGCCAGCAGTTACAGTAGGGGGAAGGGCACCGGGGAGCTGTTTTTT.